The 19 T cell receptor beta chains presented below share a single source sample, sequenced in a study of beta chain features in type 1 diabetes. Study-wide results and caveats: Researchers report that Type 1 diabetes patients had moderately but significantly shorter TCRB CDR3s across all four CD4+ subsets.

Since all of the isolated RNA was reverse transcribed, expressed TCRB transcripts were what got sequenced. Profiling relied on immunoSEQ multiplex PCR, and the TCRdb table lists in-frame clones only, not all of them. The repertoire holds 150,000 to 200,000 clones, with roughly 60% as singletons. The antigens for these receptors are not known. Sequencing was done on a sample of naive CD4+ T cells from blood. The receptors derive from a man aged 25 to 45 with type 1 diabetes.

In this sample, this clone turned up once. As DNA, the CDR3 is TGTGCCAGCAGTTATCGCAGGGTATATGGCTACACCTTC. Protein: CASSYRRVYGYTF. The chain is built from TRBV6-5 and TRBJ1-2, with D tentatively TRBD1 (5 bases). The CDR3 extends over 13 amino acids. Trimming pared 3 bases from V and 5 bases from J, leaving 10 bases between. Germline V gives CDR1 MNHEY, CDR2 SVGAGI.

This clone appeared a few times. J is TRBJ1-1 and V is TRBV30; D unclear. Per germline, CDR1 GTSNPN and CDR2 SVGIG (reference sequence). V lost 4 bases and J 0 bases, leaving 12 bases between the germline ends. The CDR3 covers 14 residues. CDR3 nucleotides: TGTGCCTGGAAGGTCAGCACGATGAACACTGAAGCTTTCTTT. This gives the protein CAWKVSTMNTEAFF.

The rearrangement joins TRBV21-1 to TRBJ1-5; the D call TRBD1 from the table was never checked on the DNA. TRBV21-1 is a pseudogene locus. This CDR3 is 17 amino acids long. DNA of the CDR3: TGTGCCAGCAGCAACCAGGAGGACAGGGGCAACAATCAGCCCCAGCATTTT. Its translation: CASSNQEDRGNNQPQHF.

The V and J genes are TRBV29-1 and TRBJ1-1, with TRBD1 identical over 7 bases. The junction had 7 bases not matched to a gene; V was cut back by 4 bases and J by 8 bases. The CDR3 loop spans 12 amino acids. Germline loops: CDR1 SQVTM, CDR2 ANQGSEA. The CDR3 protein is CSVAQGEREAFF. CDR3 nucleotide sequence: TGCAGCGTTGCTCAGGGGGAACGGGAAGCTTTCTTT.

The chain links TRBV14 to TRBJ2-7; D gene ambiguous. The CDR3 is 15 residues long. V lost 4 bases, J lost 2 bases, and 15 bases lay in between. The germline gives CDR1 SGHDN, CDR2 FVKESK. The CDR3 spells CASSPLLGFTYEQYF. The CDR3 DNA reads as TGTGCCAGCAGCCCCCTTTTGGGTTTTACCTACGAGCAGTACTTC.

The CDR3 here is CASSDGTGEKLFF. The CDR3 region has the DNA TGTGCCAGCAGTGATGGGACAGGGGAAAAACTGTTTTTT. The rearrangement joins TRBV2 to TRBJ1-4, with 9 bases that match TRBD1. J gave up 8 bases and V 3 bases, and 1 base lay outside the gene matches. The CDR3 runs 13 residues. Germline lookup yields CDR1 SNHLY and CDR2 FYNNEI.

V is TRBV7-9 and J is TRBJ2-2; no reliable D call. The CDR3 contains 15 residues. Trimming cost V 2 bases and J 1 base, with 8 bases left between them. CDR1 SEHNR and CDR2 FQNEAQ come from the germline V gene (reference sequence). In DNA, the CDR3 is TGTGCCAGCAGCTTAATGGACGGGAACACCGGGGAGCTGTTTTTT. This encodes CASSLMDGNTGELFF.

The CDR3: CASSYRAGGSYEQYF. The CDR3 DNA sequence: TGTGCCAGCAGTTACCGAGCAGGGGGGTCCTACGAGCAGTACTTC. V gene TRBV6-5 combines with J gene TRBJ2-7; TRBD1 might be the D (7 bases). The CDR3 runs to 15 residues. Per germline, CDR1 MNHEY and CDR2 SVGAGI. V lost 2 bases, J lost 1 base, and 12 bases lay in between.

This rearrangement joins TRBV5-1 to TRBJ2-6, with a possible D match to TRBD1 (6 bases). Trimming stripped 4 bases from V and 0 bases from J, with 14 bases between. CDR3 length equals 17 residues. In germline, CDR1 is SGHRS, CDR2 YFSETQ. CDR3 sequence (DNA): TGCGCCAGCAGCCCACCAGGGACAAGCTCTGGGGCCAACGTCCTGACTTTC. Amino acid sequence: CASSPPGTSSGANVLTF.

Comments on this clone: An end of the junction differs from the germline gene, which may be a read error. The V gene is TRBV7-7, the J gene TRBJ2-5, with D possibly matching TRBD1 (6 bases). Germline-derived CDR1 and CDR2 are SSHAT and FNYEAQ (reference sequence). This CDR3 has 15 amino acids. CDR3 loop: CASSLGGTYQETQYF. CDR3 sequence (DNA): TGTGCCAGCAGTTTAGGTGGGACATATCAAGAGACCCAGTACTTC.

This sequence joins TRBV7-2 and TRBJ1-2; 9 bases fit TRBD1. Germline loops: CDR1 SGHTA, CDR2 FQGNSA. V lost 5 bases and J lost 7; bases outside the gene matches: 5. This CDR3 contains 13 residues. In DNA, the CDR3 is TGTGCCAGCAGCATGGGACAGGGTGCTGGCTACACCTTC. Encoded protein: CASSMGQGAGYTF.

The chain couples TRBV15 to TRBJ2-5, with D perhaps matching TRBD2 (6 bases). Per germline, CDR1 LNHNV and CDR2 YYDKDF (reference sequence). V gave up 3 bases and J gave up 1 base, with 18 bases separating them. The CDR3 length is 17 residues. CDR3 in amino acids: CATSSVLSRGPQETQYF. For the CDR3, the DNA is TGTGCCACCAGCAGCGTGCTATCGCGGGGCCCCCAAGAGACCCAGTACTTC.

The chain recombines TRBV28 with TRBJ2-1, with D unresolved. The CDR3 loop spans 10 amino acids. Per the germline V gene, CDR1 is MDHEN and CDR2 is SYDVKM. The ends were cut back, 2 bases at V and 10 bases at J, with 3 bases in the middle. The CDR3 spells CASSLEEQFF. The CDR3 bases are TGTGCCAGCAGTTTAGAGGAGCAGTTCTTC.

J is TRBJ2-2 and V is TRBV6-5; the D is unclear. The V gene lost 6 bases and the J gene lost 1 base, with 9 bases spanning the gap. CDR3 length: 14 amino acids. CDR1 and CDR2 (germline): MNHEY, SVGAGI. The CDR3 region is CASRLVGNTGELFF. CDR3 nucleotides: TGTGCCAGCAGGCTCGTCGGGAACACCGGGGAGCTGTTTTTT.

V usage is TRBV9 and J usage is TRBJ1-4; maybe TRBD1 (6 bases). The CDR3 runs to 16 residues. Trimming removed 2 bases from V and 5 bases from J, with 16 bases in between. Germline lookup yields CDR1 SGDLS and CDR2 YYNGEE. The CDR3 nucleotides read TGTGCCAGCAGCGTGAATTTCGACAGGAGGAATGAAAAACTGTTTTTT. Translation gives CASSVNFDRRNEKLFF.

The chain uses TRBV4-3 and TRBJ2-2, with 9 bases lining up with TRBD2. Germline V lookup: CDR1 LGHNA, CDR2 YSLEER. J lost 4 bases, V lost 1 base, and 7 bases had no gene match. This CDR3 is 17 amino acids long. The CDR3 nucleotides are TGCGCCAGCAGCCAAGCTGCCAGCGGGGGGCCCACCGGGGAGCTGTTTTTT. Encoded protein: CASSQAASGGPTGELFF.

The chain has TRBV9 and TRBJ1-2, with unresolved D. CDR3 length: 15 amino acids. Germline V gives CDR1 SGDLS, CDR2 YYNGEE. V lost 0 bases and J lost 6, with 15 bases in between. In DNA, the CDR3 is TGTGCCAGCAGCGTAGCCGGCCACCCACTCCATGGCTACACCTTC. Amino acid sequence: CASSVAGHPLHGYTF.

This clone was observed a single time. The chain carries TRBV11-2 and TRBJ2-7; 10 bases match TRBD1. With V trimmed by 8 bases and J by 6 bases, 7 bases remained unmatched. CDR1 is SGHAT and CDR2 is FQNNGV in the germline V gene. CDR3 length: 13 amino acids. This CDR3 is CASGRDRGGEQYF. Here the CDR3 DNA reads TGTGCCAGCGGTAGGGACAGGGGAGGCGAGCAGTACTTC.

The chain combines TRBV30 with TRBJ1-4; D possibly corresponds to TRBD1 (5 bases). This CDR3 has 13 residues. V lost 7 bases to trimming and J lost 6 bases, with 15 bases between them. Germline assignment: CDR1 GTSNPN and CDR2 SVGIG (reference sequence). The CDR3 DNA follows: TGTGCCTCCTTCAGGGCTAGCGATGAAAAACTGTTTTTT. This gives the protein CASFRASDEKLFF.